The clone carrying this TCR beta chain has only a few counts. Its specificity is not known. Its ends do not fully match the called genes, so a read error is possible. The data were taken from a study of blood T cells in healthy people across ages. General observations from the study: Relative to aged donors, long-lived donors carried more naive CD4+ cells and displayed higher diversity. Measured against age, TCR beta diversity per million T cells decreased in a roughly linear manner.

From germline, CDR1 is ENHRY and CDR2 SYGVKD. This CDR3 region has 14 residues. Primed by a sample-barcoded 5' primer and a J-beta primer mix, a second PCR proceeded for 7 to 11 cycles. TCRdb analysed the 5' RACE reads with MiXCR anew, one entry per CDR3 protein. The repertoire consists of approximately 1,700,000 distinct CDR3 sequences, with approximately 39% occurring once and the leading ten covering roughly 23%. This sequence joins TRBV10-3 and TRBJ2-7, with 9 bases fitting TRBD2. The source is a human donor in good health. What was sequenced was blood. The CDR3 sequence is CAISQAGGSGEQYF. The CDR3 region has the DNA TGTGCCATCAGCCAAGCGGGGGGATCCGGCGAGCAGTATTTC.